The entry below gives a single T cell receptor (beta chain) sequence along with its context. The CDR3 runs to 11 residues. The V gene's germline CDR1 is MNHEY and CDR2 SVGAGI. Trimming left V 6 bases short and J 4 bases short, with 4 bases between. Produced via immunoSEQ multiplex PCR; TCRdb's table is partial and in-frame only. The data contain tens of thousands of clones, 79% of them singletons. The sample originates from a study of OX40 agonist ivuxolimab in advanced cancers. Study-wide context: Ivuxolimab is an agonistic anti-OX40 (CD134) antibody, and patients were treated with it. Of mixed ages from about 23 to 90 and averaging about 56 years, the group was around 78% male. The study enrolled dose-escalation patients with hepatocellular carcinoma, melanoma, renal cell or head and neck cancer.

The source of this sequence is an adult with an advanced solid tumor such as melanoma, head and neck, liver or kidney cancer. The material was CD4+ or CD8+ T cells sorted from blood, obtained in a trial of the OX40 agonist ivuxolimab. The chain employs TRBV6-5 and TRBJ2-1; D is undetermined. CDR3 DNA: TGTGCCAGCAGGATTTACAATGAGCAGTTCTTC. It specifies CASRIYNEQFF.